Given below is one TCR beta chain in context. This clone appeared once. What this receptor recognizes is not known. No qualities accompany the bases; no much larger clone lies one base away. This entry is derived from a study of blood T cell repertoires in COVID-19 (dated by TCRdb to the early 2020s). The study in broad terms: The collaborator samples originated in the United States, Italy and Spain and spanned the acute and convalescent phases of COVID-19. The dataset comprised deeply sampled blood TCRbeta repertoires from subjects exposed to, actively infected with, or recovered from COVID-19. The samples were drawn from two sources: the first 160 participants of the ongoing ImmuneRACE study, and 1,200 or so subjects contributed by 6 global collaborators. The repertoires were released in a freely available public database meant as a resource for research on the immune response to SARS-CoV-2. Sample metadata almost always included a de-identified subject ID, COVID-19 status, age in years and sex. The prospective study material was composed of cDNA or gDNA derived from T cells, B-cell-depleted T cells, or PBMCs. HLA class I and class II types, where available, came from metadata supplied by the sample provider rather than from assay-based typing. The paper as a whole reports these results and caveats: The amount of clinical and demographic metadata varied by source and participant and was provided uncurated.

TCRbeta CDR3 regions were amplified from genomic DNA by means of the immunoSEQ Assay, a bias-controlled multiplex PCR. In the original analysis: The number of nucleated cells in each sample was estimated from the amplification of reference gene primers within the assay. To quantify the absolute abundance of each unique TCRbeta CDR3 rearrangement, sequence reads were collapsed and filtered. Productive Simpson clonality was computed per sample as the square root of Simpson's diversity index over productive rearrangements. TCRdb stores this immuneACCESS table with in-frame sequences only. Part of the clones is absent; in the studies checked, under half of the shortfall reflects unresolved V genes, and no reason is known for the rest. That table is the source of V, J and clone size, and D and trimming were worked out from the DNA. Present in this sample are 390,000 or so clones, nearly 90% of which were seen just once. The ten largest account for approximately 6.2% of the sample.

Each collaborating institution followed its own protocols to collect whole blood in K2EDTA tubes. For TCRbeta analysis, collaborators shipped samples in one of three forms: frozen whole blood, isolated PBMCs, or DNA extracted from either of those sample types. The specimen was peripheral blood. The TCR originated in a man aged 18 to 29 with active or convalescent COVID-19.

This receptor carries the CDR3 CASSLSVPGLAGYEQYF. The nucleotide sequence is given as TGTGCCAGCAGTTTATCGGTTCCGGGACTAGCGGGCTACGAGCAGTACTTC. The chain employs TRBV28 and TRBJ2-5, with 12 junctional bases fitting TRBD2. The end of the DNA aligns better with TRBJ2-7, so the J call may be wrong. From its cysteine to its phenylalanine, the CDR3 spans 17 amino acids. Of the read, only the CDR3 DNA is kept; its 51 bases are in frame from base 1. CDR1 and CDR2 are read off the germline V gene as MDHEN and SYDVKM.